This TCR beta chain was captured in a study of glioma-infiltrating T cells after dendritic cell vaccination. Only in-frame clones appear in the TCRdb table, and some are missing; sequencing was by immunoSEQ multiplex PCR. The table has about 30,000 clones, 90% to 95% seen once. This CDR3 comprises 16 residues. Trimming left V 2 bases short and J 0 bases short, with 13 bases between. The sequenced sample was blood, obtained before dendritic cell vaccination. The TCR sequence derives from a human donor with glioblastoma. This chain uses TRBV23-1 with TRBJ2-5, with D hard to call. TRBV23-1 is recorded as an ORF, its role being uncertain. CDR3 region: CASSQNPGSNQETQYF. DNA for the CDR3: TGCGCCAGCAGTCAAAATCCCGGGTCCAACCAAGAGACCCAGTACTTC.